Following are 2 T cell receptor beta chains from one sample sequenced in a study of control samples from healthy donors and cancer patients. Clones were read by immunoSEQ multiplex PCR, and TCRdb kept only the in-frame ones, dropping some. The profile covers more than 110,000 clones, with 75% to 90% appearing a single time and around 10% taken by the ten largest. The specimen was blood. The receptors were gathered from a woman in her twenties or thirties in good health.

This chain links TRBV7-9 with TRBJ2-7, with 7 bases identical to TRBD2. V shed 5 bases, J shed 3 bases, and the junction held 7 bases outside the gene matches. In germline, CDR1 is SEHNR, CDR2 FQNEAQ (reference sequence). The length of the CDR3 is 14 residues. The CDR3 nucleotides are TGTGCCAGCAGCCTAACTAGCGTCAGCTACGAGCAGTACTTC. The encoded protein is CASSLTSVSYEQYF. Complete variable domain (other parts from reference TRBV7-9 and TRBJ2-7): DTGVSQNPRHKITKRGQNVTFRCDPISEHNRLYWYRQTLGQGPEFLTYFQNEAQLEKSRLLSDRFSAERPKGSFSTLEIQRTEQGDSAMYLCASSLTSVSYEQYFGPGTRLTVT.

This clone was counted a single time. The genes are TRBV7-9 and TRBJ2-2; possible D gene TRBD1, 5 bases. Trimming shortened V by 6 bases and J by 1 base, and 9 bases separated the two germline ends. Germline V lookup: CDR1 SEHNR, CDR2 FQNEAQ (reference sequence). The CDR3 sequence is 14 residues long. CDR3 amino acids: CASSPGQNTGELFF. CDR3 nucleotide sequence: TGTGCCAGCAGTCCAGGACAGAACACCGGGGAGCTGTTTTTT.